Each of the 5 T cell receptor beta chains below was sequenced from the same sample in a study of neoadjuvant anti-PD-1 for oral cavity cancer. TCRdb's copy holds only in-frame clones and misses some; the assay was immunoSEQ multiplex PCR. The sample lists about 15,000 clones, roughly 64% occurring once. The sequencing here drew on PBMCs, taken before nivolumab (anti-PD-1) treatment. These receptors came from a person aged 40 to 85 with oral cavity squamous cell carcinoma.

The V gene is TRBV2, the J gene TRBJ1-2, with 10 bases lining up with TRBD1. This CDR3 is 18 amino acids long. Trimming took 2 bases from V and 0 from J; bases not matched to a gene: 9. Germline CDR1 reads SNHLY; CDR2 reads FYNNEI. CDR3 nucleotides: TGTGCCAGCAGTGAATGGACGGGACAGGGGTTAGCTAACTATGGCTACACCTTC. Protein product: CASSEWTGQGLANYGYTF.

In DNA, the CDR3 is TGTGCCGGCTCAGCCAAAAACATTCAGTACTTC. This translates into CAGSAKNIQYF. This rearrangement joins TRBV6-1 to TRBJ2-4, with no clear D. Germline loops: CDR1 MNHNS, CDR2 SASEGT. The CDR3 extends over 11 amino acids. Trimming pared 11 bases from V and 0 bases from J, leaving 5 bases between.

The CDR3: CASSPTGGFSGANVLTF. The CDR3 nucleotides are TGCGCCAGCAGCCCGACAGGGGGCTTCTCCGGGGCCAACGTCCTGACTTTC. This sequence joins TRBV4-1 and TRBJ2-6, with 10 bases identical to TRBD1. CDR1 is MGHRA, CDR2 YSYEKL, per germline. The trim removed 4 bases at V and 4 bases at J, leaving 7 bases unmatched. CDR3 length: 17 amino acids.

V is TRBV5-6 and J is TRBJ2-4; D uncertain. Trimming stripped 4 bases from V and 8 bases from J, with 10 bases between. CDR1 SGHDT and CDR2 YYEEEE come from the germline V gene. This CDR3 comprises 12 residues. CDR3 protein: CASSLDGDIQYF. CDR3 DNA sequence: TGTGCCAGCAGCCTGGATGGTGACATTCAGTACTTC.

CDR3 amino acids: CASSRIQGGGTDTQYF. Written as DNA, the CDR3 is TGTGCCAGCAGCCGGATTCAGGGGGGCGGCACAGATACGCAGTATTTT. This chain connects TRBV27 to TRBJ2-3; D might be TRBD1 (7 bases). CDR3 length equals 16 residues. Trimming cost V 6 bases and J 1 base, with 17 bases left between them. Germline-derived CDR1 and CDR2 are MNHEY and SMNVEV (reference sequence).